A selection of T cell receptor beta chains follows, all from one sample in a study of T cell responses to AZD1222 COVID-19 vaccine. Method: immunoSEQ multiplex PCR; TCRdb's copy keeps in-frame clones and lacks some. The sample carries about 140,000 clones, around 90% recorded once. The input for sequencing was peripheral blood, taken 28 days after the second AZD1222 dose. These receptors were collected from an adult who received the AZD1222 COVID-19 vaccine. CDR3s include the opening cysteine and the closing phenylalanine or tryptophan. Clone size, where shown, is once, few, many, or a class for clones that have expanded.

j_call clone_size v_call cdr3_aa
TRBJ2-7 - TRBV25-1 CASSATSGTPGSYEQYF
TRBJ1-6 - TRBV13 CASSPLNSPLHF
TRBJ2-1 - TRBV7-8 CASVVGSRTYNEQFF
TRBJ2-2 - TRBV7-3 CASSSLAGVPGELFF
TRBJ2-7 - TRBV10-3 CAISERQDHYEQYF
TRBJ2-3 - TRBV28 CASGGVYTQYF
TRBJ2-1 - TRBV4-1 CASSQDLGTGVNEQFF
TRBJ2-1 - TRBV11-2 CASSSISGRRHEQFF
TRBJ2-7 - TRBV28 CASSTGHTPYEQYF
TRBJ2-7 - TRBV6-1 CASSEYTAYYEQYF
TRBJ2-2 once TRBV5-1 CASSYGVGKLTSRVNRELFF
TRBJ2-7 - TRBV5-5 CASSIPGLAGVIEQYF
TRBJ2-7 - TRBV7-2 CASSPRGLVYEQYF
TRBJ2-5 - TRBV7-9 CASSLDTQETQYF
TRBJ2-7 - TRBV6-1 CASSEAQTGSYEQYF
TRBJ2-7 once TRBV13 CASSPRGPGQGGHEQYF
TRBJ2-5 - TRBV6-2/TRBV6-3 CASSPGWGETQYF
TRBJ2-7 few TRBV25-1 CASSGPGQGSNEQYF
TRBJ1-2 - TRBV10-3 CAISREGPLGDGYTF
TRBJ2-3 - TRBV7-3 CASSFLAGVDTQYF
TRBJ2-3 - TRBV9 CASSAYDRVSTDTQYF
TRBJ2-3 - TRBV12-3/TRBV12-4 CASSIPPADTQYF
TRBJ1-1 - TRBV27 CASSRNGGATEAFF
TRBJ1-3 - TRBV21-1 CASGQAGNTIYF
TRBJ1-1 - TRBV10-3 CATFRGPNLNTEAFF
TRBJ1-4 - TRBV19 CASSIAPDRGGEKLFF
TRBJ1-4 few TRBV6-6 CASSTYPTNEKLFF
TRBJ2-1 - TRBV3-1/TRBV3-2 CASSQRGALNEQFF
TRBJ2-2 once TRBV5-1 CASSLNGNTGELFF
TRBJ2-1 - TRBV3-1/TRBV3-2 CASSLGGYNEQFF
TRBJ1-1 - TRBV11-2 CASSPQGARGTEAFF
TRBJ2-7 - TRBV12-3/TRBV12-4 CASSDRGGLGQYF
TRBJ1-1 - TRBV7-2 CASSFLGSNQGRAFF
TRBJ2-4 - TRBV3-1/TRBV3-2 CASSAGAKNIQYF
TRBJ1-5 - TRBV7-2 CASSATGGGLNQPQHF
TRBJ1-2 - TRBV6-5 CASSYSGHYGYTF